The source of this T cell receptor beta chain is a study of blood T cell repertoires in COVID-19. At the level of the study: COVID-19 samples from acute and convalescent phases originated in the United States, Italy and Spain. PBMCs, B-cell-depleted T cells, or T cells provided the cDNA or gDNA that made up the material.

Source study methods: From reference gene primer amplification, estimates of nucleated cell counts were derived. TCRdb's copy holds only in-frame clones and misses some; the assay was immunoSEQ multiplex PCR. The V and J calls and clone size come from that table; D and trimming were worked out from the DNA. The sample lists fewer than 300,000 clones, roughly 90% occurring once. This CDR3 has 13 amino acids. The germline gives CDR1 SGHTA, CDR2 FQGTGA. The V gene lost 5 bases and the J gene lost 5 bases, with 9 bases spanning the gap. The receptor was derived from a man between 25 and 39 years old with acute or convalescent COVID-19. Input material: peripheral blood. This rearrangement joins TRBV7-3 to TRBJ2-2; D remains unclear. Written as DNA, the CDR3 is TGTGCCAGCAGCGCAAAGAGGACCGGGGAGCTGTTTTTT. It codes for CASSAKRTGELFF.